A single TCR beta chain is shown here with its context. Its antigen is not identified. The PCR made use of 60 Vbeta and 13 Jbeta primers. Profiling relied on immunoSEQ multiplex PCR, and the TCRdb table lists in-frame clones only, not all of them. The profile covers approximately 110,000 clones, with less than 80% appearing a single time and approximately 1.3% taken by the ten largest. This entry belongs to a study of cytomegalovirus exposure and HLA in healthy donors. Study results and caveats: Sequencing artifact likely explains a cluster of highly shared sequence variants. In an earlier analysis, productive rearrangement rates for most beta V segments clustered near 90% or 30%. Researchers reported in a later analysis that a missense DCLRE1C variant was tied to TCR beta V- and J-gene trimming.

From germline, CDR1 is MNHEY and CDR2 SVGAGI. The CDR3 loop spans 14 amino acids. V lost 0 bases and J 8 bases, leaving 13 bases between the germline ends. This TCR was sampled from a man aged 30 to 45 in good health and CMV-seronegative. The chain uses TRBV6-5 and TRBJ1-2; D is unresolved. The sample comprised PBMCs. CDR3 DNA sequence: TGTGCCAGCAGTTACTCGAACGGGAAGGGAGGCTACACCTTC. Translating gives CASSYSNGKGGYTF.